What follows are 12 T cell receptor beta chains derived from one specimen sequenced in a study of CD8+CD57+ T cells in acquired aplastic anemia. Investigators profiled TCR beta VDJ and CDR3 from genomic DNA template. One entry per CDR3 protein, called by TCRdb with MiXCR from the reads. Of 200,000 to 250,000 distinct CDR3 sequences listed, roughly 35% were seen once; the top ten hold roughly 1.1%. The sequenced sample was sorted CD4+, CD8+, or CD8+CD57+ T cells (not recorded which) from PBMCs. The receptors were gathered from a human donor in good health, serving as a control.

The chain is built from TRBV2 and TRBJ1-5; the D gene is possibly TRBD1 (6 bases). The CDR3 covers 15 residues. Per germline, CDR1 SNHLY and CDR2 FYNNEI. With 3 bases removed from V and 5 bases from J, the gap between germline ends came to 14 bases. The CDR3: CASSDAVRGDQPQHF. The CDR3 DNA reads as TGTGCCAGCAGTGATGCAGTTAGGGGGGATCAGCCCCAGCATTTT.

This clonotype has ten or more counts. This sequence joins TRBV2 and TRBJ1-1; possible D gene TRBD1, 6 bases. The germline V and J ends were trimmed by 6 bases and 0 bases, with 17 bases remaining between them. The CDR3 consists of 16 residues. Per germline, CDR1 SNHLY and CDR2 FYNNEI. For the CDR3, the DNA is TGTGCCAGCAGCCCACAGGGTTTAGGAATGAACACTGAAGCTTTCTTT. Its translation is CASSPQGLGMNTEAFF.

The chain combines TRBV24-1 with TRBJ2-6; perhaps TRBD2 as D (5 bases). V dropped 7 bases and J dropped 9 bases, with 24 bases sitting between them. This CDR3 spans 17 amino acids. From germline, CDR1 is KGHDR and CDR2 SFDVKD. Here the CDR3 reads CATRPSGSQILNNVLTF. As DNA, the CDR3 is TGTGCCACCAGGCCGTCGGGGTCACAGATACTCAACAACGTCCTGACTTTC.

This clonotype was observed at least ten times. The DNA of the CDR3 is TGTGCCACCAGCAGACACGACAGGGGGCGAACAAAAGGAGATGGCTACACCTTC. Amino acid sequence: CATSRHDRGRTKGDGYTF. V is TRBV15 and J is TRBJ1-2, with TRBD1 identical over 10 bases. V was pared by 2 bases and J by 6 bases, with 15 bases of the junction left unmatched. From germline, CDR1 is LNHNV and CDR2 YYDKDF (reference sequence). The CDR3 runs to 18 residues.

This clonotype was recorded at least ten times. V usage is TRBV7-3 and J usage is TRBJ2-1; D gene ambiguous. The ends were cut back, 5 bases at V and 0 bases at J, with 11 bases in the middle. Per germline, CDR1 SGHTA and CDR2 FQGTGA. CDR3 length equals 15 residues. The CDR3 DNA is TGTGCCAGCAGCCCTTCCGTTAGCTCCTACAATGAGCAGTTCTTC. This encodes CASSPSVSSYNEQFF.

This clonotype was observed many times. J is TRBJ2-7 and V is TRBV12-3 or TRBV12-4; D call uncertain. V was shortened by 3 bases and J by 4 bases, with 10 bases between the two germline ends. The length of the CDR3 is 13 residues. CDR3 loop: CASSFGKRYEQYF. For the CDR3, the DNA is TGTGCCAGCAGTTTCGGAAAACGATACGAGCAGTACTTC.

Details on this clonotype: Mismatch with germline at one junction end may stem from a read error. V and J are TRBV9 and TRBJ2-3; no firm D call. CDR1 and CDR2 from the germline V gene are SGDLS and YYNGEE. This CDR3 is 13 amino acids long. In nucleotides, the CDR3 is TGTGCCAGCAGCGTAGATATCACAGATGCGCAGTATTTT. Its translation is CASSVDITDAQYF.

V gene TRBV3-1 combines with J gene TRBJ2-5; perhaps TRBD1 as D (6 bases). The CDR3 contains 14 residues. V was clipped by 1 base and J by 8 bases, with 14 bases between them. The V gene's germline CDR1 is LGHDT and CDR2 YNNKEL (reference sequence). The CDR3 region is CASSQGGPSQTQYF. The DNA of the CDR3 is TGTGCCAGCAGCCAAGGGGGGCCCTCCCAAACCCAGTACTTC.

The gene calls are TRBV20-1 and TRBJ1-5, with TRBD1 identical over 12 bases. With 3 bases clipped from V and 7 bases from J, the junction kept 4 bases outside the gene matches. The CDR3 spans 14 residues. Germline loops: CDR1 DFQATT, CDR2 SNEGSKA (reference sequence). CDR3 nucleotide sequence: TGCAGTGCTAGCCCCGGGACAGGGGGCCAGCCCCAGCATTTT. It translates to CSASPGTGGQPQHF.

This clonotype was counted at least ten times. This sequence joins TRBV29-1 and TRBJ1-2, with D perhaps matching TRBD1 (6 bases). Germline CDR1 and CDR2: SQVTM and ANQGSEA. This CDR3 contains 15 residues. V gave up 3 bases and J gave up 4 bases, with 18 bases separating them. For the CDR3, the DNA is TGCAGCGTTGAGACCTCAGGGGATGGGGGCTATGGCTACACCTTC. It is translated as CSVETSGDGGYGYTF.

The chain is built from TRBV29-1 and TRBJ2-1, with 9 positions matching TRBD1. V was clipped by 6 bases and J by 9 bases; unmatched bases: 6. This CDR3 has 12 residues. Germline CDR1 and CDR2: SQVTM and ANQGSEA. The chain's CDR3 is CSVRQGVGEQFF. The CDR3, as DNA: TGCAGCGTACGACAGGGGGTGGGTGAGCAGTTCTTC.

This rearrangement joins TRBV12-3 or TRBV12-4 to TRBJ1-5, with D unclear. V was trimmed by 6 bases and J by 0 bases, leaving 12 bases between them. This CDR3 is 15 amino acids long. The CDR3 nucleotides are TGTGCCAGCAGGAGCGGACGGTATAGCAATCAGCCCCAGCATTTT. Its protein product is CASRSGRYSNQPQHF.